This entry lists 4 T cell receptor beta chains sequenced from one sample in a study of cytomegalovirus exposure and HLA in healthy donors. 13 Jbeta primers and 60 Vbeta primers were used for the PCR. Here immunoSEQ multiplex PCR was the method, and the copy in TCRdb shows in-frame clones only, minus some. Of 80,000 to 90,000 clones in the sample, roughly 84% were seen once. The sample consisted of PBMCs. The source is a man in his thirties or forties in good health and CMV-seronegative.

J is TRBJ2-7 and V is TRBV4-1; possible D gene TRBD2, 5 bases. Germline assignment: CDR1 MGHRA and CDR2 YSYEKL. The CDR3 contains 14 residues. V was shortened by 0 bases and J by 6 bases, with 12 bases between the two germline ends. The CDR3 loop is CASSQDWASREQYF. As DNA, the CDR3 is TGCGCCAGCAGCCAAGATTGGGCTAGCCGCGAGCAGTACTTC.

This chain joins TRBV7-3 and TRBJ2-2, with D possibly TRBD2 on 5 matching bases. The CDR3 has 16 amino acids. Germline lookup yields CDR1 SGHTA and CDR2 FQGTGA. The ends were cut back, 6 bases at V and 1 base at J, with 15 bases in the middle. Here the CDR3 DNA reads TGTGCCAGCAGTTTTCACGGACGGGGGAACACCGGGGAGCTGTTTTTT. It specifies CASSFHGRGNTGELFF.

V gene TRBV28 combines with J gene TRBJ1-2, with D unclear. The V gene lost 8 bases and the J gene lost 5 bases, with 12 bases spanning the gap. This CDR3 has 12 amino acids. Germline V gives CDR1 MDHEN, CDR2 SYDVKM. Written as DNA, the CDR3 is TGTGCCAGCCATGACGAGGGATATGGCTACACCTTC. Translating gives CASHDEGYGYTF.

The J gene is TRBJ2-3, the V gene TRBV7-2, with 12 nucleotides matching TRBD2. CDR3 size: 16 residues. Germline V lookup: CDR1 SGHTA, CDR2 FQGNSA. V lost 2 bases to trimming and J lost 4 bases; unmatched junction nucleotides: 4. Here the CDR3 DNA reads TGTGCCAGCAGCTTACGGCTAGCGGGAGGGGCAGATACGCAGTATTTT. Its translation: CASSLRLAGGADTQYF. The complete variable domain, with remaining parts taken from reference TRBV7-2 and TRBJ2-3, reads GAGVSQSPSNKVTEKGKDVELRCDPISGHTALYWYRQSLGQGLEFLIYFQGNSAPDKSGLPSDRFSAERTGGSVSTLTIQRTQQEDSAVYLCASSLRLAGGADTQYFGPGTRLTVL.